Listed here are 14 T cell receptor beta chains from one sample, sequenced in a study of T cells in tuberculosis. Profiled with immunoSEQ multiplex PCR; TCRdb holds only in-frame clones, not every one. Of 30,000 to 45,000 clones listed, over 85% are singletons. Sequenced input: PBMCs. The source is a donor between 10 and 35 years old with latent tuberculosis or without tuberculosis infection.

This chain uses TRBV2 with TRBJ2-2, with a tentative D call TRBD2 (5 bases). The length of the CDR3 is 12 residues. Per germline, CDR1 SNHLY and CDR2 FYNNEI. Deletions cut 3 bases from V and 13 bases from J, with 12 bases between. In nucleotides, the CDR3 is TGTGCCAGCAGTGATCACAGCCGGGGGCTGTTTTTT. It specifies CASSDHSRGLFF. Full variable domain (outside the CDR3, taken from reference TRBV2 and TRBJ2-2): EPEVTQTPSHQVTQMGQEVILRCVPISNHLYFYWYRQILGQKVEFLVSFYNNEISEKSEIFDDQFSVERPDGSNFTLKIRSTKLEDSAMYFCASSDHSRGLFFGEGSRLTVL.

The genes are TRBV5-4 and TRBJ1-4; 7 nucleotides match TRBD1. Germline V gene lookup returns CDR1 SGHNT and CDR2 YYREEE (reference sequence). The CDR3 loop spans 15 amino acids. With 3 bases clipped from V and 4 bases from J, the junction kept 6 bases outside the gene matches. CDR3 sequence reads: CASSSGTALNEKLFF. CDR3 DNA: TGTGCCAGCAGCTCTGGGACAGCGCTTAATGAAAAACTGTTTTTT. Variable domain in full (rest from reference TRBV5-4 and TRBJ1-4): ETGVTQSPTHLIKTRGQQVTLRCSSQSGHNTVSWYQQALGQGPQFIFQYYREEENGRGNFPPRFSGLQFPNYSSELNVNALELDDSALYLCASSSGTALNEKLFFGSGTQLSVL.

The chain recombines TRBV27 with TRBJ2-1; 8 bases align to TRBD2. J gave up 4 bases and V 4 bases, and 9 bases lay outside the gene matches. CDR1 is MNHEY, CDR2 SMNVEV, per germline (reference sequence). This CDR3 spans 16 amino acids. In nucleotides, the CDR3 is TGTGCCAGCAGTTCGTTGGGACTAGGGGATTACAATGAGCAGTTCTTC. This translates into CASSSLGLGDYNEQFF.

This clone was recorded a few times. The chain couples TRBV27 to TRBJ2-7; 8 nucleotides align to TRBD1. CDR3 length: 15 residues. Germline loops: CDR1 MNHEY, CDR2 SMNVEV (reference sequence). The ends lost 3 bases at V and 4 bases at J; junction bases unmatched: 8. The CDR3 sequence: CASSLDQGASYEQYF. The CDR3 bases are TGTGCCAGCAGTTTGGACCAGGGGGCGTCGTACGAGCAGTACTTC.

This clone was recorded only once. V and J are TRBV5-6 and TRBJ1-6; 7 bases align to TRBD1. V was pared by 3 bases and J by 3 bases, with 3 bases of the junction left unmatched. This CDR3 is 15 amino acids long. Per germline, CDR1 SGHDT and CDR2 YYEEEE. CDR3 amino acids: CASSSRDSYNSPLHF. The CDR3 DNA follows: TGTGCCAGCAGCTCGAGGGACAGCTATAATTCACCCCTCCACTTT.

In this sample, this clone turned up a few times. V and J are TRBV27 and TRBJ1-6; D remains unclear. The germline gives CDR1 MNHEY, CDR2 SMNVEV (reference sequence). This CDR3 region has 13 residues. Trimming left V 6 bases short and J 3 bases short, with 6 bases between. The CDR3 nucleotides read TGTGCCAGCAGAGGGAGCTATAATTCACCCCTCCACTTT. Protein: CASRGSYNSPLHF.

The V and J genes are TRBV19 and TRBJ1-2; D perhaps matches TRBD1 (5 bases). CDR1 and CDR2 from the germline V gene are LNHDA and SQIVND (reference sequence). The CDR3 runs 17 residues. V dropped 0 bases and J dropped 4 bases, with 18 bases sitting between them. This CDR3 reads CASSIDGAAAGRYGYTF. In DNA, the CDR3 is TGTGCCAGTAGTATAGATGGGGCCGCCGCAGGCCGCTATGGCTACACCTTC.

This clone has a handful of counts. The gene calls are TRBV6-6 and TRBJ1-2; D ambiguous. Germline CDR1 is MNHNY and CDR2 is SVGAGI (reference sequence). The CDR3 has 14 amino acids. The V gene lost 5 bases and the J gene lost 3 bases, with 13 bases spanning the gap. CDR3 sequence: CASSQLGNDYGYTF. CDR3 nucleotides: TGTGCCAGCAGTCAGCTAGGAAACGACTATGGCTACACCTTC.

The CDR3: CASSQVNWAGSSYEQYF. The DNA for the CDR3 is TGTGCCAGCAGCCAAGTAAATTGGGCAGGGTCCTCCTACGAGCAGTACTTC. The rearrangement joins TRBV14 to TRBJ2-7; perhaps TRBD1 as D (5 bases). V lost 1 base to trimming and J lost 0 bases, with 16 bases between them. The CDR3 is 17 residues long. CDR1 and CDR2 from the germline V gene are SGHDN and FVKESK.

The V call is TRBV14, the J call TRBJ1-1; D remains unclear. The V and J ends lost 7 bases and 3 bases respectively, with 15 bases between them. Germline-derived CDR1 and CDR2 are SGHDN and FVKESK. The CDR3 has 14 amino acids. Here the CDR3 reads CASISRAVYTEAFF. CDR3 nucleotides: TGTGCCAGCATTTCGAGGGCGGTGTACACTGAAGCTTTCTTT.

As regards this clone: The junction departs from germline at one end; a sequencing error may be responsible. The V gene is TRBV10-3, the J gene TRBJ2-7, with D possibly being TRBD2 (6 bases). The CDR3 runs 13 residues. Germline-derived CDR1 and CDR2 are ENHRY and SYGVKD. This chain's CDR3 is CAISDTGASALDF. CDR3 nucleotide sequence: TGTGCCATCAGTGATACGGGAGCGAGCGCGTTGGACTTC.

The rearrangement links TRBV15 to TRBJ2-1; D remains unclear. CDR1 and CDR2 from the germline V gene are LNHNV and YYDKDF (reference sequence). Trimming took off 0 bases at V and 5 bases at J, with 14 bases between the two ends. This CDR3 is built from 16 residues. The CDR3 loop reads CATSRDSQRPHNEQFF. DNA of the CDR3: TGTGCCACCAGCAGAGATAGCCAGCGACCGCACAATGAGCAGTTCTTC. Full variable domain (missing parts from reference TRBV15 and TRBJ2-1): DAMVIQNPRYQVTQFGKPVTLSCSQTLNHNVMYWYQQKSSQAPKLLFHYYDKDFNNEADTPDNFQSRRPNTSFCFLDIRSPGLGDTAMYLCATSRDSQRPHNEQFFGPGTRLTVL.

This chain joins TRBV6-1 and TRBJ2-7; 7 bases map to TRBD1. The CDR3 spans 16 residues. Germline V CDR1 and CDR2: MNHNS, SASEGT. V trimming: 2 bases; J trimming: 1 base; junction bases outside the gene matches: 8. This chain's CDR3 is CASSELPGQQSYEQYF. CDR3 DNA sequence: TGTGCCAGCAGTGAATTGCCGGGACAGCAATCCTACGAGCAGTACTTC.

This clone was observed a single time. The chain carries TRBV18 and TRBJ1-2; D is perhaps TRBD1 (6 bases). CDR3 length: 14 residues. Per germline, CDR1 KGHSH and CDR2 LQKENI. Between the trimmed V and J ends, which lost 2 bases and 5 bases, there was a span of 12 bases. The CDR3 region is CASSPGGGFYGYTF. The CDR3 nucleotides are TGTGCCAGCTCACCAGGGGGGGGCTTTTATGGCTACACCTTC.